These 11 T cell receptor beta chains came from one sample sequenced in a study of cytomegalovirus exposure and HLA in healthy donors. Only in-frame clones appear in the TCRdb table, and some are missing; sequencing was by immunoSEQ multiplex PCR. Among about 180,000 clones, about 85% were seen once, and the ten largest hold approximately 16%. Sequencing input: PBMCs. The receptors stem from a man aged 18 to 35 in good health and CMV-seropositive.

This clone was observed a single time. The rearrangement links TRBV6-6 to TRBJ2-7; 8 nucleotides line up with TRBD1. This CDR3 has 15 amino acids. CDR1 and CDR2 from the germline V gene are MNHNY and SVGAGI (reference sequence). V shed 5 bases and J 3 bases; nucleotides not matched to a gene: 9. CDR3 loop: CASSLRDRIFYEQYF. CDR3 sequence (DNA): TGTGCCAGCAGTCTCCGGGACAGGATCTTCTACGAGCAGTACTTC.

This chain connects TRBV28 to TRBJ2-2; 8 bases fit TRBD2. The CDR3 covers 15 residues. Germline values: CDR1 MDHEN, CDR2 SYDVKM. V shed 8 bases and J 4 bases; nucleotides not matched to a gene: 9. Written as DNA, the CDR3 is TGTGCCAGCTCGCCGGGGGGGGTGATCACCGGGGAGCTGTTTTTT. Amino acids: CASSPGGVITGELFF.

This chain links TRBV27 with TRBJ1-1; D possibly corresponds to TRBD1 (6 bases). Germline V CDR1 and CDR2: MNHEY, SMNVEV (reference sequence). This CDR3 contains 15 residues. The V and J ends lost 4 bases and 7 bases respectively, with 19 bases between them. The CDR3 sequence: CASSSRSQGLGEAFF. In nucleotides, the CDR3 is TGTGCCAGCAGTTCTCGCTCCCAGGGGCTTGGTGAAGCTTTCTTT.

This chain connects TRBV9 to TRBJ1-1; D is undetermined. The CDR3 consists of 13 residues. Germline V gives CDR1 SGDLS, CDR2 YYNGEE. The V end was cut by 0 bases, the J end by 5 bases, with 8 bases between. The CDR3, as DNA: TGTGCCAGCAGCGTAGCCGGAGAGACTGAAGCTTTCTTT. It encodes CASSVAGETEAFF.

The rearrangement joins TRBV6-1 to TRBJ2-3; 7 bases line up with TRBD2. Germline V lookup: CDR1 MNHNS, CDR2 SASEGT. V was pared by 7 bases and J by 6 bases, with 13 bases of the junction left unmatched. The CDR3 is 15 amino acids. The CDR3 region has the DNA TGTGCCAGCATCCACCAGGTGGGGGGGATGGATACGCAGTATTTT. Translating gives CASIHQVGGMDTQYF.

This clone was observed a single time. This chain joins TRBV6-1 and TRBJ1-2, with D possibly matching TRBD1 (5 bases). The ends were cut back, 7 bases at V and 6 bases at J, with 18 bases in the middle. The CDR3 runs to 14 residues. Germline-derived CDR1 and CDR2 are MNHNS and SASEGT. This chain's CDR3 is CASNGRTSGDGYTF. CDR3 nucleotides: TGTGCCAGCAACGGCAGAACGTCGGGGGATGGCTACACCTTC.

J is TRBJ1-1 and V is TRBV5-1; D is possibly TRBD1 (5 bases). The CDR3 has 14 amino acids. Germline CDR1 and CDR2: SGHRS and YFSETQ. The ends were cut back, 4 bases at V and 1 base at J, with 11 bases in the middle. CDR3 in DNA: TGCGCCAGCAGCCCTGGAAGGGGGAACACTGAAGCTTTCTTT. This codes for CASSPGRGNTEAFF.

The V gene is TRBV7-9, the J gene TRBJ2-3; 11 bases are a match to TRBD2. The CDR3 is 16 amino acids. V shed 5 bases and J 1 base; nucleotides not matched to a gene: 5. CDR1 and CDR2 (germline): SEHNR, FQNEAQ (reference sequence). For the CDR3, the DNA is TGTGCCAGCAGCCTGGAGGGACTAGCGGGCACAGATACGCAGTATTTT. Translated, it gives CASSLEGLAGTDTQYF.

This clone has a handful of counts. The chain couples TRBV19 to TRBJ2-7, with 9 bases identical to TRBD1. V was clipped by 1 base and J by 2 bases; unmatched bases: 3. The CDR3 runs 15 residues. Germline V lookup: CDR1 LNHDA, CDR2 SQIVND (reference sequence). DNA of the CDR3: TGTGCCAGTAGTATAGGGACAGGGGTCACCTACGAGCAGTACTTC. This gives the protein CASSIGTGVTYEQYF.

The J gene is TRBJ2-2, the V gene TRBV4-1; 7 positions agree with TRBD1. Germline lookup yields CDR1 MGHRA and CDR2 YSYEKL. V lost 3 bases, J lost 0 bases, and 7 bases stayed unmatched. The CDR3 length is 17 residues. The CDR3 reads CASSQARQGANTGELFF. The CDR3 DNA sequence: TGCGCCAGCAGCCAGGCCCGACAGGGAGCGAACACCGGGGAGCTGTTTTTT.

The chain combines TRBV27 with TRBJ2-5; TRBD2 agrees at 13 bases. CDR1 is MNHEY, CDR2 SMNVEV, per germline (reference sequence). The CDR3 loop spans 16 amino acids. V shed 6 bases, J shed 5 bases, and the junction held 9 bases outside the gene matches. Here the CDR3 DNA reads TGTGCCAGCAGCCCTACTAGCGGGGGGGGTTGGGAGACCCAGTACTTC. Translation gives CASSPTSGGGWETQYF.